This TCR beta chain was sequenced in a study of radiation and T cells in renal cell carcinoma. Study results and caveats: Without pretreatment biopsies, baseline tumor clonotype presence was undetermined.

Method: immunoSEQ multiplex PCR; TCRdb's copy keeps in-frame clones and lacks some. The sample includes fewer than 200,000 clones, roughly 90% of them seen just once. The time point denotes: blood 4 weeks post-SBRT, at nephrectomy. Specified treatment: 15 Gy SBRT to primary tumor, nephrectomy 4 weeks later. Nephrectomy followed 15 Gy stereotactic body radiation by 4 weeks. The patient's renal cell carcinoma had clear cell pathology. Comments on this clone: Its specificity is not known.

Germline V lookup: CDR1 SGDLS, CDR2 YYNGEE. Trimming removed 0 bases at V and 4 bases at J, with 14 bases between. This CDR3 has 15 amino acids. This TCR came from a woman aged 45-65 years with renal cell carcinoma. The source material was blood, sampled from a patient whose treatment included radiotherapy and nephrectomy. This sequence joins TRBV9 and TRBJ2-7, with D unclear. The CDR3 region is CASSVGGQSHYEQYF. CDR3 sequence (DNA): TGTGCCAGCAGCGTAGGTGGGCAGAGCCATTACGAGCAGTACTTC.